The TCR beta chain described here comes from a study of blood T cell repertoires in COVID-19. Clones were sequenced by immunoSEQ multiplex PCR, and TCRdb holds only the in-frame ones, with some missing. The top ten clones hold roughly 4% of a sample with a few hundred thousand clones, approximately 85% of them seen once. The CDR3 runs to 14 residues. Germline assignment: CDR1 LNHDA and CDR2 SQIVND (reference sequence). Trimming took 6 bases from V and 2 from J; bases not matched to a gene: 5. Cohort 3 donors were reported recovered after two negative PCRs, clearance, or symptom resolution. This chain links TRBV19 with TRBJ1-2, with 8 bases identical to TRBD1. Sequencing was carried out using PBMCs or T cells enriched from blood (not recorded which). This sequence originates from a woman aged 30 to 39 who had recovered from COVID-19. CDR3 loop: CASSLGQGNYGYTF. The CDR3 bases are TGTGCCAGTAGCCTCGGACAGGGCAACTATGGCTACACCTTC.